This T cell receptor (beta chain) was identified during a study of sequential checkpoint blockade in melanoma. Study-wide context: Arm A got nivolumab then ipilimumab; arm B the reverse, 1:1.

The treatment is: randomized to nivolumab then ipilimumab (arm A) or the reverse (arm B). Sequencing used immunoSEQ multiplex PCR; TCRdb keeps in-frame clones, though not all of them. The repertoire consists of under 40,000 clones, with 70% to 90% occurring once and the leading ten covering 22%. Trimming at V came to 4 bases and at J to 2 bases, leaving 5 bases not matched to a gene. The CDR3 consists of 14 residues. Looked up from germline, CDR1 is SGHDT and CDR2 is YYEEEE. V is TRBV5-6 and J is TRBJ2-7, with 8 bases matching TRBD1. The clonotype was recovered from a human donor with melanoma. The specimen was CD8+ T cells sorted from blood (inferred from file names), collected from a patient given nivolumab and ipilimumab in sequence. The CDR3 nucleotides are TGTGCCAGCAGCCCGGACAGGGACCCCTACGAGCAGTACTTC. It encodes CASSPDRDPYEQYF.